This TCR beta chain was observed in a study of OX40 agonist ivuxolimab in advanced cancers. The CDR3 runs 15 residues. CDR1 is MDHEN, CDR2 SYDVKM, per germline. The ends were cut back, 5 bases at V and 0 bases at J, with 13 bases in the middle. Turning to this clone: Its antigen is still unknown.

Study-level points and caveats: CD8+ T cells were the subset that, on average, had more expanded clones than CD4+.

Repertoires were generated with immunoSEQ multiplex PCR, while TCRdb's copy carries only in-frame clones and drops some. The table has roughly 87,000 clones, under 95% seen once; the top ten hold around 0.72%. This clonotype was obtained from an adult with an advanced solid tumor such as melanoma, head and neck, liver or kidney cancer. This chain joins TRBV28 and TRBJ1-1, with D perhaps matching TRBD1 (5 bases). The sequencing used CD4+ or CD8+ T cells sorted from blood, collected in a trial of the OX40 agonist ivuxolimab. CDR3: CASSRPGTVNTEAFF. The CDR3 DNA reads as TGTGCCAGCAGTCGGCCCGGGACGGTGAACACTGAAGCTTTCTTT.